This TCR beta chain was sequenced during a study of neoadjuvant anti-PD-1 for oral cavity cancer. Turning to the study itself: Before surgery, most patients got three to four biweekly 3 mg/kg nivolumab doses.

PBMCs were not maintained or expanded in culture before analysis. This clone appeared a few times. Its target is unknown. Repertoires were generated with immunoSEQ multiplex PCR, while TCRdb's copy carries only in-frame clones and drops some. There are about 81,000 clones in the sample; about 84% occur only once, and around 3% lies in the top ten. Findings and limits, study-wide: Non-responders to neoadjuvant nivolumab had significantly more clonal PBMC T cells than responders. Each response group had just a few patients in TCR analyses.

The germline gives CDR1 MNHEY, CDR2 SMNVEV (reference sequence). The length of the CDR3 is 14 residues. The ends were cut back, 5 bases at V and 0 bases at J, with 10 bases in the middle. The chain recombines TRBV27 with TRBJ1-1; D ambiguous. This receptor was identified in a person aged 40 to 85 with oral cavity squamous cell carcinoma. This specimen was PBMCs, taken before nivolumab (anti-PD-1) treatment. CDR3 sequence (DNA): TGTGCCAGCAGTCCCGACCATTTGAACACTGAAGCTTTCTTT. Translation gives CASSPDHLNTEAFF.